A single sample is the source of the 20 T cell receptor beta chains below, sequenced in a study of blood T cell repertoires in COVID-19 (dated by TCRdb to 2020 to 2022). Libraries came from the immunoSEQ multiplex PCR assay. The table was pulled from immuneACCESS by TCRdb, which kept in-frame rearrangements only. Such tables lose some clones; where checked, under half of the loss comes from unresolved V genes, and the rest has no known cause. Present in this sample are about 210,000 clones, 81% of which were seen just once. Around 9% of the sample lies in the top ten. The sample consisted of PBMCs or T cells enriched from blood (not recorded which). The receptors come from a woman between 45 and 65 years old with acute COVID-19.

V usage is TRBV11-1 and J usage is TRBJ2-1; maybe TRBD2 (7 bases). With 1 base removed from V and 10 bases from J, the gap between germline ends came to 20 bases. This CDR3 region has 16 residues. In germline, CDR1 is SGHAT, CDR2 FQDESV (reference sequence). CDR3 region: CASSLEGGGREREQFF. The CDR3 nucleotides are TGTGCCAGCAGCTTAGAAGGCGGGGGCCGAGAACGGGAGCAGTTCTTC.

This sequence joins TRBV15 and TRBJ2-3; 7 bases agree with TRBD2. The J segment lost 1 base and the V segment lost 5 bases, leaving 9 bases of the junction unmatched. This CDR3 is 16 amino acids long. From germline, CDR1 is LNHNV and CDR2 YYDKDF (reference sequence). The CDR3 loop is CATSLQRGGGTDTQYF. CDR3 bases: TGTGCCACCAGCCTCCAGCGGGGTGGGGGCACAGATACGCAGTATTTT. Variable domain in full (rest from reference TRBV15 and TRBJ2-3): DAMVIQNPRYQVTQFGKPVTLSCSQTLNHNVMYWYQQKSSQAPKLLFHYYDKDFNNEADTPDNFQSRRPNTSFCFLDIRSPGLGDTAMYLCATSLQRGGGTDTQYFGPGTRLTVL.

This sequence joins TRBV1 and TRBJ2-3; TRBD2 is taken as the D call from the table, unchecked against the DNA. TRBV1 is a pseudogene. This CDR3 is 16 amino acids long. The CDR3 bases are TGCACCAGCAGCCAAGGTCGGCGGGAGAGCACAGATACGCAGTATTTT. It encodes CTSSQGRRESTDTQYF.

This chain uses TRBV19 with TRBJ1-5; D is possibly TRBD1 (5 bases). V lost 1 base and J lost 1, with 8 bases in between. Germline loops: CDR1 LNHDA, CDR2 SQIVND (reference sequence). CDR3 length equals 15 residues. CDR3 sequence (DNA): TGTGCCAGTAGTATAGCCAGGGTGAGCAATCAGCCCCAGCATTTT. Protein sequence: CASSIARVSNQPQHF.

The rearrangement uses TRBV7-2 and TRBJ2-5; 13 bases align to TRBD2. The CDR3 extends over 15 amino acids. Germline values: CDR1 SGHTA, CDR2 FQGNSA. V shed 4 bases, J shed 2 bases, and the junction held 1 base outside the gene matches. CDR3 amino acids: CASSWTSGSQETQYF. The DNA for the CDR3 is TGTGCCAGCAGCTGGACTAGCGGGAGTCAAGAGACCCAGTACTTC.

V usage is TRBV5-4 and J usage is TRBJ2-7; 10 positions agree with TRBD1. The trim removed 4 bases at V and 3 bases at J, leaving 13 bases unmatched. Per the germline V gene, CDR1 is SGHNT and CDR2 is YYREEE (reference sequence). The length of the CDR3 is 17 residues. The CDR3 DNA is TGTGCCAGCAGCAACCGGGACAGGGGAATTTTGGGCTACGAGCAGTACTTC. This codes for CASSNRDRGILGYEQYF.

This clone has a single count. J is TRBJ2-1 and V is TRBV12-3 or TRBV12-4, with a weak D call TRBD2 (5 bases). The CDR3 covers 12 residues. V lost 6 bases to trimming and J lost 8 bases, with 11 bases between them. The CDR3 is CASRFTRDEQFF. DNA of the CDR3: TGTGCCAGCAGGTTTACTAGGGATGAGCAGTTCTTC.

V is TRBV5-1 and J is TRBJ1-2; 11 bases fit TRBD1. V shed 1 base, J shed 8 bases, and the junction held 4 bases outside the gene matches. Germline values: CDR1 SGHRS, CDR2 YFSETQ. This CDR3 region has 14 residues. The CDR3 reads CASSLPGTGGGYTF. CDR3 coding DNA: TGCGCCAGCAGCTTGCCCGGGACAGGGGGAGGCTACACCTTC.

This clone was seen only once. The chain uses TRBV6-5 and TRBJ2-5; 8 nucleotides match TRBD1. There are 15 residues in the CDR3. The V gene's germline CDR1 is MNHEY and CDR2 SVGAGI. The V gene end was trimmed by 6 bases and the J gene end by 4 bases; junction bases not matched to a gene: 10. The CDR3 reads CASRGGTGFGETQYF. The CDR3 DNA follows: TGTGCCAGCAGGGGCGGGACAGGATTCGGAGAGACCCAGTACTTC.

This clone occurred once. The CDR3 DNA reads TGTGCCAGCGCAGGGGGCTACAATGAGCAGTTCTTC. The encoded protein is CASAGGYNEQFF. The rearrangement uses TRBV9 and TRBJ2-1; 7 bases match TRBD1. The CDR3 length is 12 residues. Germline-derived CDR1 and CDR2 are SGDLS and YYNGEE. Unmatched junction bases numbered 1, after V lost 7 bases and J lost 3 bases.

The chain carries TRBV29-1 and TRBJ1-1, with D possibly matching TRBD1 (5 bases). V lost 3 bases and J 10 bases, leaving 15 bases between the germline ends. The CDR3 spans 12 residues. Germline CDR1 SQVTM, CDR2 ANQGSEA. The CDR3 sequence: CSVDGQGRGAFF. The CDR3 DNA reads TGCAGCGTTGACGGGCAGGGAAGAGGAGCTTTCTTT.

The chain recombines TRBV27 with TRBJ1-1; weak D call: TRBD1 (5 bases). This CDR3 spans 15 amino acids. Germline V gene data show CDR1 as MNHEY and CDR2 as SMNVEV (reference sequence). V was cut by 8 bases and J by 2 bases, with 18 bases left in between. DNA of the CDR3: TGTGCCAGCGTTGACGGGGGAAGGCGAAACACTGAAGCTTTCTTT. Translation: CASVDGGRRNTEAFF.

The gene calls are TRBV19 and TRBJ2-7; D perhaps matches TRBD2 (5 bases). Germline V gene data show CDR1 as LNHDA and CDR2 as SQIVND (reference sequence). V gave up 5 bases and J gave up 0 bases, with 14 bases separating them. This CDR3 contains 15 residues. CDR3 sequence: CASSHGGRYSYEQYF. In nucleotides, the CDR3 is TGTGCCAGTAGTCACGGCGGGCGATACTCCTACGAGCAGTACTTC.

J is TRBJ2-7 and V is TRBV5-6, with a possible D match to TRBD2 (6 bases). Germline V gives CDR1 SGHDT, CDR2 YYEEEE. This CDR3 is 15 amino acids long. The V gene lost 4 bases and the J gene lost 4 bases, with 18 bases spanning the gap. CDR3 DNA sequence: TGTGCCAGCAGCAACGTCGGGGGTTTGAGTTACGAGCAGTACTTC. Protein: CASSNVGGLSYEQYF.

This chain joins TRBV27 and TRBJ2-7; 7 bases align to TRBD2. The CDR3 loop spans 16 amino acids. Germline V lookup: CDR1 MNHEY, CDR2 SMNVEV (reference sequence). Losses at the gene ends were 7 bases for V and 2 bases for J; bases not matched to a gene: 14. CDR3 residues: CASKVGSWAGAYEQYF. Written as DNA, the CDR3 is TGTGCCAGCAAGGTCGGGTCCTGGGCGGGGGCCTACGAGCAGTACTTC.

The CDR3 nucleotides read TGTGCCAGCGGAAATAGCGGGGGGTCCTCCCATACGCAGTATTTT. Protein product: CASGNSGGSSHTQYF. The genes are TRBV6-5 and TRBJ2-3, with 10 bases lining up with TRBD2. Germline values: CDR1 MNHEY, CDR2 SVGAGI. J gave up 7 bases and V 8 bases, and 12 bases lay outside the gene matches. This CDR3 is built from 15 residues.

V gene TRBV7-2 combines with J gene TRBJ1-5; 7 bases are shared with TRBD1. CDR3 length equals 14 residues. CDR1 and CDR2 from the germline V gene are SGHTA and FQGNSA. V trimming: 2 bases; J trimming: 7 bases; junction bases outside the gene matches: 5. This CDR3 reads CASSLLGGSQPQHF. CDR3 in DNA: TGTGCCAGCAGCTTACTAGGGGGCTCCCAGCCCCAGCATTTT.

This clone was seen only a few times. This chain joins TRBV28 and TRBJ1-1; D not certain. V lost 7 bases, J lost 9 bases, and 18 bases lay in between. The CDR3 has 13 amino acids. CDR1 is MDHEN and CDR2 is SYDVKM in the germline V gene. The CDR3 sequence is CASIPRSPSKAFF. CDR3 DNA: TGTGCCAGCATCCCCCGGTCTCCTTCCAAAGCTTTCTTT.

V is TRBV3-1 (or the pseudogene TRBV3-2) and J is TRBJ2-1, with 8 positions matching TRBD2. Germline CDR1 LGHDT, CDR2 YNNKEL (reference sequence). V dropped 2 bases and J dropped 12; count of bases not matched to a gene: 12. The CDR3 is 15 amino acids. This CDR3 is CASSQQTNPGGRQFF. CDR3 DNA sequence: TGTGCCAGCAGCCAACAAACCAACCCGGGAGGGAGGCAGTTCTTC.

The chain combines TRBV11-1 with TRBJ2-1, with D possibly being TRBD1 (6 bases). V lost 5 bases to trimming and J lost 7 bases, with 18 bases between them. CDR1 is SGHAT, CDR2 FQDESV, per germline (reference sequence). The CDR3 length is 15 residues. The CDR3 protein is CASSLFLGAGNEQFF. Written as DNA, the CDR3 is TGTGCCAGCAGCCTATTCTTGGGGGCAGGTAATGAGCAGTTCTTC. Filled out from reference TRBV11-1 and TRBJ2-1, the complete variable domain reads EAEVAQSPRYKITEKSQAVAFWCDPISGHATLYWYRQILGQGPELLVQFQDESVVDDSQLPKDRFSAERLKGVDSTLKIQPAELGDSAMYLCASSLFLGAGNEQFFGPGTRLTVL.